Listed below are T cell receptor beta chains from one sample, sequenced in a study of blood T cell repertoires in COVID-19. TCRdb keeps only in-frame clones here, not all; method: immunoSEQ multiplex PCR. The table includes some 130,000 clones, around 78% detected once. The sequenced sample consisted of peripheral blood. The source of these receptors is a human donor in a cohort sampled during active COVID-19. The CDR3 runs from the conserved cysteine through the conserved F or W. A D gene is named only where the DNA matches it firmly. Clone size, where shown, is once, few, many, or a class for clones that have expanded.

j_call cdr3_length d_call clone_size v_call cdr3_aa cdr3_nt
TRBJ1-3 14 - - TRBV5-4 CASSGNRAGNTIYF TGTGCCAGCAGCGGGAACAGGGCTGGAAACACCATATATTTT
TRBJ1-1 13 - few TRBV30 CAWSVTGGSEAFF TGTGCCTGGAGTGTAACCGGCGGGTCTGAAGCTTTCTTT
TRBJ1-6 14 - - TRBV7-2 CASSFRDYNSPLHF TGTGCCAGCAGCTTCAGGGATTATAATTCACCCCTCCACTTT
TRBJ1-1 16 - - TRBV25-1 CASSEYAVGAATEAFF TGTGCCAGCAGTGAATATGCGGTAGGGGCTGCCACTGAAGCTTTCTTT
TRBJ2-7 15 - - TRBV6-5 CASSYEEGPTYEQYF TGTGCCAGCAGTTACGAGGAGGGGCCGACCTACGAGCAGTACTTC
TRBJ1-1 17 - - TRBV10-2 CASSEGTHFEPHTEAFF TGCGCCAGCAGTGAGGGGACACACTTCGAACCGCACACTGAAGCTTTCTTT
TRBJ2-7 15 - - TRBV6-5 CASSTTGDSKYEQYF TGTGCCAGCAGTACCACAGGCGACTCTAAATACGAGCAGTACTTC
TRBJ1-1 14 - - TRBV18 CASSPGTGGPEAFF TGTGCCAGCTCACCAGGGACGGGAGGCCCTGAAGCTTTCTTT
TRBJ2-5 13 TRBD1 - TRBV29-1 CSVVKGAWETQYF TGCAGCGTTGTTAAGGGGGCTTGGGAGACCCAGTACTTC
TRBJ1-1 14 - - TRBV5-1 CASSLGQQDTEAFF TGCGCCAGCAGCTTGGGGCAACAGGACACTGAAGCTTTCTTT
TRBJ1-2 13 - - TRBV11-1 CASSPGQLYGYTF TGTGCCAGCAGCCCTGGACAGCTCTATGGCTACACCTTC
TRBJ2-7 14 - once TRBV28 CASSSPGSGYEQYF TGTGCCAGCAGTTCGCCGGGATCAGGTTACGAGCAGTACTTC
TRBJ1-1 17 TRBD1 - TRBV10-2 CATQSGQDPLMNTEAFF TGCGCCACCCAATCTGGACAGGACCCACTTATGAACACTGAAGCTTTCTTT
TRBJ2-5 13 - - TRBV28 CASRGPNKGAQYF TGTGCCAGCAGAGGACCCAACAAAGGGGCCCAGTACTTC
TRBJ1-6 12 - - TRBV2 CASRFTDSPLHF TGTGCCAGCAGGTTTACAGACTCACCCCTCCACTTT
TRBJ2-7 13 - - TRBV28 CATAVRAPYEQYF TGTGCCACAGCGGTGCGGGCTCCCTACGAGCAGTACTTC
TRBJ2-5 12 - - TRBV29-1 CSVRQPQETQYF TGCAGCGTAAGACAGCCTCAAGAGACCCAGTACTTC
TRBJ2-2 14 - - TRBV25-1 CATELRVDTGELFF TGTGCCACAGAACTCAGGGTCGACACCGGGGAGCTGTTTTTT
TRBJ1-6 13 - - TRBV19 CASSSAGVSPLHF TGTGCCAGTAGTAGCGCAGGGGTTTCACCCCTCCACTTT
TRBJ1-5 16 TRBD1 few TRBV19 CASSTDRVGGNQPQHF TGTGCCAGTAGCACTGACAGGGTTGGCGGCAATCAGCCCCAGCATTTT
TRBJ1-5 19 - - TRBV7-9 CASSLSPGRGIYSNQPQHF TGTGCCAGCAGCTTATCTCCGGGACGGGGGATATATAGCAATCAGCCCCAGCATTTT
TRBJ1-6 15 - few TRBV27 CASSPRRGFPSPLHF TGTGCCAGCAGCCCCAGAAGAGGGTTTCCTTCACCCCTCCACTTT